Below are 23 T cell receptor beta chains sequenced from a single sample in a study of graft-versus-host responses after intestinal transplantation. Libraries were prepared by immunoSEQ multiplex PCR; TCRdb keeps only in-frame clonotypes and omits some of them. The top ten hold 0.2% to 0.25% of the sample, which has roughly 110,000 clones, approximately 94% seen once. These receptors lack a known antigen. The input for sequencing was unstimulated CD4+ T cells sorted from spleen or lymph node cells, taken before transplant. These TCRs come from a human donor who was the organ donor for an intestinal transplant.

This chain links TRBV28 with TRBJ2-3; D not resolved. This CDR3 region has 12 residues. Trimming removed 4 bases from V and 4 bases from J, with 6 bases in between. In germline, CDR1 is MDHEN, CDR2 SYDVKM. This chain's CDR3 is CASSYGADTQYF. As DNA, the CDR3 is TGTGCCAGCAGTTATGGGGCAGATACGCAGTATTTT. Full variable domain (outside the CDR3, taken from reference TRBV28 and TRBJ2-3): DVKVTQSSRYLVKRTGEKVFLECVQDMDHENMFWYRQDPGLGLRLIYFSYDVKMKEKGDIPEGYSVSREKKERFSLILESASTNQTSMYLCASSYGADTQYFGPGTRLTVL.

The CDR3 loop reads CATCDRAYGYTF. CDR3 bases: TGTGCCACCTGCGACAGGGCCTATGGCTACACCTTC. The V call is TRBV19, the J call TRBJ1-2; 7 bases line up with TRBD1. Germline V lookup: CDR1 LNHDA, CDR2 SQIVND (reference sequence). The V gene end was trimmed by 10 bases and the J gene end by 4 bases; junction bases not matched to a gene: 6. The CDR3 consists of 12 residues.

The V and J genes are TRBV5-1 and TRBJ2-7, with 10 bases fitting TRBD2. Trimming at V came to 5 bases and at J to 1 base, leaving 3 bases not matched to a gene. The CDR3 has 14 amino acids. CDR1 SGHRS and CDR2 YFSETQ come from the germline V gene. The CDR3 DNA follows: TGCGCCAGCAGGGGGACTAGCGCTTCCTACGAGCAGTACTTC. Translated, it gives CASRGTSASYEQYF. Together with reference TRBV5-1 and TRBJ2-7, the CDR3 gives the full variable domain: KAGVTQTPRYLIKTRGQQVTLSCSPISGHRSVSWYQQTPGQGLQFLFEYFSETQRNKGNFPGRFSGRQFSNSRSEMNVSTLELGDSALYLCASRGTSASYEQYFGPGTRLTVT.

The chain uses TRBV4-3 and TRBJ1-1, with TRBD1 matching over 8 bases. V shed 3 bases, J shed 7 bases, and the junction held 7 bases outside the gene matches. The CDR3 is 14 residues long. In germline, CDR1 is LGHNA, CDR2 YSLEER. The CDR3 loop is CASSHSDRANEAFF. The CDR3 DNA reads as TGCGCCAGCAGCCACTCGGACAGGGCGAATGAAGCTTTCTTT.

This clone was seen a single time. V and J are TRBV6-4 and TRBJ2-3, with a weak D call TRBD2 (6 bases). The CDR3 extends over 14 amino acids. Germline loops: CDR1 MRHNA, CDR2 SNTAGT. The germline V and J ends were trimmed by 7 bases and 11 bases, with 22 bases remaining between them. The CDR3 loop reads CASTISGKVWGQYF. The CDR3 region has the DNA TGTGCCAGCACTATTAGCGGAAAAGTATGGGGGCAGTATTTT.

This chain uses TRBV6-1 with TRBJ2-1; TRBD2 aligns across 7 bases. Germline V gene sequence: CDR1 MNHNS, CDR2 SASEGT. This CDR3 has 15 amino acids. V was pared by 2 bases and J by 8 bases, with 9 bases of the junction left unmatched. CDR3: CASSEFEGGPDEQFF. The CDR3 DNA follows: TGTGCCAGCAGTGAATTTGAGGGAGGGCCTGATGAGCAGTTCTTC.

The chain is built from TRBV11-2 and TRBJ2-7, with TRBD2 identical over 13 bases. CDR1 and CDR2 (germline): SGHAT, FQNNGV. V dropped 1 base and J dropped 6; count of bases not matched to a gene: 6. CDR3 size: 16 residues. As DNA, the CDR3 is TGTGCCAGCAGCTTAGGCCGACTAGCGGGAGGATCCGAGCAGTACTTC. Translated, it gives CASSLGRLAGGSEQYF.

The chain combines TRBV4-2 with TRBJ2-7; TRBD2 matches 12 bases. The CDR3 has 16 residues. The germline V gene has CDR1 LGHNA and CDR2 YNFKEQ. The junction had 4 bases not matched to a gene; V was cut back by 0 bases and J by 4 bases. The CDR3 protein is CASSQDYLAGGYEQYF. The CDR3 DNA sequence: TGTGCCAGCAGCCAAGATTATCTAGCGGGAGGGTACGAGCAGTACTTC.

The chain joins TRBV11-2 to TRBJ2-7, with 7 bases identical to TRBD1. The CDR3 totals 16 residues. Unmatched junction bases numbered 7, after V lost 1 base and J lost 1 base. Germline V lookup: CDR1 SGHAT, CDR2 FQNNGV. CDR3 nucleotides: TGTGCCAGCAGCTTAGCTGGGACAGTGAATTCCTACGAGCAGTACTTC. This translates into CASSLAGTVNSYEQYF.

The chain has TRBV19 and TRBJ1-1, with D hard to call. V lost 7 bases to trimming and J lost 1 base, with 16 bases between them. Germline V gene lookup returns CDR1 LNHDA and CDR2 SQIVND (reference sequence). CDR3 length: 15 amino acids. CDR3 sequence (DNA): TGTGCCAGTATTTCCAACCCGGGGTGGAACACTGAAGCTTTCTTT. This codes for CASISNPGWNTEAFF.

The genes are TRBV19 and TRBJ1-1, with 8 bases lining up with TRBD1. The CDR3 covers 13 residues. Germline CDR1 and CDR2: LNHDA and SQIVND (reference sequence). V shed 4 bases and J 2 bases; nucleotides not matched to a gene: 0. CDR3 in amino acids: CASSTGGNTEAFF. The CDR3 nucleotides are TGTGCCAGTAGTACAGGGGGCAACACTGAAGCTTTCTTT.

J is TRBJ2-1 and V is TRBV20-1; possible D gene TRBD2, 5 bases. This CDR3 contains 11 residues. CDR1 is DFQATT, CDR2 SNEGSKA, per germline (reference sequence). V was clipped by 6 bases and J by 3 bases, with 6 bases between them. The CDR3 nucleotides read TGCAGTGCGGACTTCTACAATGAGCAGTTCTTC. It yields the protein CSADFYNEQFF.

This chain joins TRBV7-9 and TRBJ2-5; TRBD2 matches 8 bases. Germline CDR1 reads SEHNR; CDR2 reads FQNEAQ (reference sequence). J gave up 1 base and V 5 bases, and 6 bases lay outside the gene matches. The CDR3 totals 15 residues. CDR3 protein: CASSQRAGGQETQYF. In nucleotides, the CDR3 is TGTGCCAGCAGCCAGCGGGCGGGGGGCCAAGAGACCCAGTACTTC.

The chain carries TRBV5-1 and TRBJ2-1; TRBD2 matches at 8 bases. V shed 0 bases and J 8 bases; nucleotides not matched to a gene: 10. This CDR3 has 16 amino acids. CDR1 is SGHRS, CDR2 YFSETQ, per germline. The CDR3 coding sequence is TGCGCCAGCAGCTTGGGTAGCGGGATCGGTTTGGATGAGCAGTTCTTC. Its translation: CASSLGSGIGLDEQFF.

V gene TRBV6-5 combines with J gene TRBJ1-1, with 8 bases identical to TRBD1. J gave up 5 bases and V 0 bases, and 8 bases lay outside the gene matches. The CDR3 has 16 amino acids. The germline CDR1 and CDR2 sequences are MNHEY and SVGAGI. The CDR3 sequence is CASSYSTGVEGTEAFF. CDR3 sequence (DNA): TGTGCCAGCAGTTACTCGACAGGGGTAGAGGGGACTGAAGCTTTCTTT.

V is TRBV5-7 and J is TRBJ2-3; perhaps D is TRBD1 or TRBD2 (5 bases each). TRBV5-7 is marked as an open reading frame, function uncertain. V was cut by 0 bases and J by 7 bases, with 9 bases left in between. There are 13 residues in the CDR3. CDR3 protein: CASSLDSGHTQYF. The DNA of the CDR3 is TGTGCCAGCAGCTTGGATTCGGGGCATACGCAGTATTTT.

V is TRBV6-5 and J is TRBJ2-3; the match to TRBD2 covers 14 bases. Germline V lookup: CDR1 MNHEY, CDR2 SVGAGI. This CDR3 contains 15 residues. V lost 2 bases to trimming and J lost 5 bases; unmatched junction nucleotides: 0. The CDR3 DNA sequence: TGTGCCAGCAGTTACGGGACTAGCGGGAGAGATACGCAGTATTTT. This encodes CASSYGTSGRDTQYF.

This chain's CDR3 is CASSPRDLNQPQHF. In DNA form, the CDR3 reads TGTGCCAGCAGTCCCCGGGATCTCAATCAGCCCCAGCATTTT. The chain has TRBV27 and TRBJ1-5, with D uncertain. This CDR3 region has 14 residues. The germline V gene encodes CDR1 MNHEY and CDR2 SMNVEV (reference sequence). Trimming removed 5 bases at V and 3 bases at J, with 11 bases between.

The J gene is TRBJ1-1, the V gene TRBV4-1, with a weak D call TRBD1 (5 bases). V gave up 2 bases and J gave up 1 base, with 14 bases separating them. This CDR3 contains 16 residues. In germline, CDR1 is MGHRA, CDR2 YSYEKL. Here the CDR3 DNA reads TGCGCCAGCAGCCAACAGCCCTCGACAGCGAACACTGAAGCTTTCTTT. It yields the protein CASSQQPSTANTEAFF.

This clone was detected only once. V is TRBV2 and J is TRBJ2-5, with TRBD2 matching 8 bases. This CDR3 region has 13 residues. Trimming cost V 6 bases and J 2 bases; bases outside gene matches: 2. Germline V gives CDR1 SNHLY, CDR2 FYNNEI. CDR3 nucleotide sequence: TGTGCCAGCAGCGGGACTAGGCAAGAGACCCAGTACTTC. Its translation is CASSGTRQETQYF.

The V call is TRBV2, the J call TRBJ1-5, with D possibly being TRBD1 (6 bases). The V end was cut by 5 bases, the J end by 7 bases, with 15 bases between. Germline V gene sequence: CDR1 SNHLY, CDR2 FYNNEI. This CDR3 is 14 amino acids long. CDR3 nucleotides: TGTGCCAGCAGTCCTGAGGGGGGAGGACAGCCCCAGCATTTT. Translation gives CASSPEGGGQPQHF.

Written as DNA, the CDR3 is TGTGCCAGCAGCGTAACATCGGGACTAGCGGGAGTAAATGAGCAGTTCTTC. It encodes CASSVTSGLAGVNEQFF. This chain joins TRBV9 and TRBJ2-1, with 14 bases fitting TRBD2. Germline V CDR1 and CDR2: SGDLS, YYNGEE. J gave up 7 bases and V 1 base, and 7 bases lay outside the gene matches. The CDR3 is made up of 17 amino acids.

V is TRBV6-5 and J is TRBJ1-3; 7 nucleotides match TRBD1. The V gene's germline CDR1 is MNHEY and CDR2 SVGAGI. With V trimmed by 6 bases and J by 4 bases, 6 bases remained unmatched. This CDR3 comprises 14 residues. This chain's CDR3 is CASRRTGSGNTIYF. The CDR3 nucleotides read TGTGCCAGCAGAAGGACAGGCTCCGGAAACACCATATATTTT.